This T cell receptor beta chain derives from a study of T cells in Graves' hyperthyroidism and ophthalmopathy. At least ten counts were recorded for this clonotype. Trimming left V 5 bases short and J 3 bases short, with 22 bases between. The CDR3 runs 17 residues. Germline loops: CDR1 MNHEY, CDR2 SMNVEV (reference sequence). Those patients with uncontrolled infection, other autoimmune disease, pregnancy or lactation were excluded. What was amplified from RNA transcripts were TCR beta CDR3 regions. HTBI primers were used for first-round RT-PCR of the TCR CDR3. TCRdb processed the multiplex PCR reads anew with MiXCR; each CDR3 protein has one entry. The profile covers hundreds of thousands of distinct CDR3 sequences, with under 20% appearing a single time and 3% to 4% taken by the ten largest.

The chain employs TRBV27 and TRBJ1-1; a possible D gene is TRBD1 (5 bases). The sequence was obtained from a woman aged 25 to 45 with Graves' hyperthyroidism. Material for sequencing was blood. In nucleotides, the CDR3 is TGTGCCAGCAGTACCCTGGGACGGCAGATATGGGACACTGAAGCTTTCTTT. Protein: CASSTLGRQIWDTEAFF.